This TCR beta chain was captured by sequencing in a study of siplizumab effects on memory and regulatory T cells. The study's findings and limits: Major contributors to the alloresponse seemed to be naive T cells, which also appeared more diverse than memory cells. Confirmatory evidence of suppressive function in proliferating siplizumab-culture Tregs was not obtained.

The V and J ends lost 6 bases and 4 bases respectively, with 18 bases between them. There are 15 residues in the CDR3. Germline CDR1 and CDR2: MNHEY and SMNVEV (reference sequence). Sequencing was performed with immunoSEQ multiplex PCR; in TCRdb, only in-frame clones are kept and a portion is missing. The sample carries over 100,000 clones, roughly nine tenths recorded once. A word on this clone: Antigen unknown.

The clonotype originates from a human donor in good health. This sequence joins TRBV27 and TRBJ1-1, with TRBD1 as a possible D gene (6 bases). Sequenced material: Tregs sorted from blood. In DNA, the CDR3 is TGTGCCAGCAGCCCGGACGGCCGAGGGGGCACTGAAGCTTTCTTT. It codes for CASSPDGRGGTEAFF.